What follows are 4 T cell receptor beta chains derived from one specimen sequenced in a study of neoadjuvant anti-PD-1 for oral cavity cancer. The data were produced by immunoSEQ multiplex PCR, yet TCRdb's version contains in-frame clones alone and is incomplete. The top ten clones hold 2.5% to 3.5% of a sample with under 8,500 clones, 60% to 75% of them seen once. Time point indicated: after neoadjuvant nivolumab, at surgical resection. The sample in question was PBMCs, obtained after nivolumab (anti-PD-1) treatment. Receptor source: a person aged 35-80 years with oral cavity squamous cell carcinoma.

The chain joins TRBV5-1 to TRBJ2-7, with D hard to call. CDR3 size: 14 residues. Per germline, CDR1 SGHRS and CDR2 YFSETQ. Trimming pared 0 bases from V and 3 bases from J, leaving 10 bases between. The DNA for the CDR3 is TGCGCCAGCAGCTTGGAGACAACGAACTACGAGCAGTACTTC. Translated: CASSLETTNYEQYF.

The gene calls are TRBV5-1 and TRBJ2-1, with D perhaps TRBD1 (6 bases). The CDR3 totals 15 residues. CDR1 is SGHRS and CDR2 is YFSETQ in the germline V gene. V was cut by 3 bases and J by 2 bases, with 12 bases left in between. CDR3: CASSSTGLTYNEQFF. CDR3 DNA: TGCGCCAGCAGCTCTACAGGGTTAACCTACAATGAGCAGTTCTTC.

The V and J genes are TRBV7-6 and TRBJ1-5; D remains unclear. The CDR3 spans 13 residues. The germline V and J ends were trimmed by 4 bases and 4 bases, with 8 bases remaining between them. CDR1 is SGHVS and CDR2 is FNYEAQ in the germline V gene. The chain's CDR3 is CASSSSENQPQHF. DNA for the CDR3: TGTGCCAGCAGCTCTTCAGAAAATCAGCCCCAGCATTTT.

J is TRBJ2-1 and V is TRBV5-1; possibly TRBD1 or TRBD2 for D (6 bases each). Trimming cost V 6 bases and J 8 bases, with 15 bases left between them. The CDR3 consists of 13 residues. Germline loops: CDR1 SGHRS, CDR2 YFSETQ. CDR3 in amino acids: CASKRGRNHEQFF. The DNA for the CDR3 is TGCGCCAGCAAGAGGGGGAGGAATCATGAGCAGTTCTTC.